The clone carrying this T cell receptor beta chain was seen a few times. What it recognizes is unknown. The sample is drawn from a study of T-cell reconstitution after alpha-beta-depleted transplantation in children. Whole-study findings and limits: Where alpha-beta T cells came from about two months after transplant was reportedly several hundred expanded graft clones. At one year after transplant, newly produced T cells mostly accounted for T-cell counts and diversity. After transplant, high TCRbeta diversity at day 60 in some patients arose from surviving recipient T cells and thymic progenitors.

The V end lost 5 bases, the J end lost 0 bases, and 8 bases lay between the germline ends. CDR1 is LNHDA, CDR2 SQIVND, per germline (reference sequence). The CDR3 is 14 residues long. For TCRbeta, the library was prepared with unique molecular identifiers. Each CDR3 protein gets one entry after TCRdb re-called the PCR reads with MiXCR. The data contain tens of thousands of distinct CDR3 sequences, 15% to 20% of them singletons. The chain employs TRBV19 and TRBJ2-4, with D unresolved. Here the sequenced sample was PBMCs, mostly from graft donor cells, taken 360 days after TCRalphabeta/CD19-depleted stem cell transplant. The source of this sequence is a male patient under 10 years old who had a stem cell transplant for acute lymphoblastic leukemia, so the T cells may come from the graft donor. CDR3 nucleotide sequence: TGTGCCAGTAGTCCCCAGGCAGCCAAAAACATTCAGTACTTC. Translation gives CASSPQAAKNIQYF.